This record looks at one T cell receptor (beta chain) sequence and its context. The sample belongs to a study of blood T cell repertoires in COVID-19. Study background: There were acute and convalescent COVID-19 samples, and they came from the United States, Italy and Spain. The cDNA or gDNA used as material had been derived from T cells, B-cell-depleted T cells, or PBMCs.

Germline V CDR1 and CDR2: SEHNR, FQNEAQ (reference sequence). The V end lost 1 base, the J end lost 5 bases, and 11 bases lay between the germline ends. The CDR3 spans 15 residues. In the source study's methods: Amplifying reference gene primers gave estimates of nucleated cell counts. Sequencing was performed with immunoSEQ multiplex PCR; in TCRdb, only in-frame clones are kept and a portion is missing. That table is the source of V, J and clone size, and D and trimming were worked out from the DNA. The table records 150,000 to 200,000 clones, roughly 85% of them present only once. This receptor was identified in a young woman with acute or convalescent COVID-19. The chain combines TRBV7-9 with TRBJ1-4; D not certain. The sequenced sample consisted of peripheral blood. CDR3: CASSLGARPNEKLFF. DNA of the CDR3: TGTGCCAGCAGCTTAGGGGCCCGCCCGAATGAAAAACTGTTTTTT.